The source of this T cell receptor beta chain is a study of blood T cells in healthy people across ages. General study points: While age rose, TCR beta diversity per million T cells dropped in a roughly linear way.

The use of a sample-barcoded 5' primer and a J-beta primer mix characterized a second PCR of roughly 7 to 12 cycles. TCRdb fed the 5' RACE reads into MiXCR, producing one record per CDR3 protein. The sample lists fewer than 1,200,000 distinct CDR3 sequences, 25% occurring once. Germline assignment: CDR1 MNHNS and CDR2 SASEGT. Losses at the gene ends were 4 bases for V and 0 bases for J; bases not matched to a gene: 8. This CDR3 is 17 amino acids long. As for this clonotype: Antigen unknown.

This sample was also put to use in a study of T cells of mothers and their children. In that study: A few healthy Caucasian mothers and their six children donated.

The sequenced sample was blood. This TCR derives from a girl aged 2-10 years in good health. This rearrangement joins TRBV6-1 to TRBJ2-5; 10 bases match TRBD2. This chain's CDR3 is CASSGALAGDYQETQYF. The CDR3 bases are TGTGCCAGCAGTGGGGCCCTAGCGGGGGATTACCAAGAGACCCAGTACTTC.